The 26 T cell receptor beta chains reported below all come from one sample, sequenced in a study of blood T cell repertoires in COVID-19. Repertoires were generated with immunoSEQ multiplex PCR, while TCRdb's copy carries only in-frame clones and drops some. The sample lists 150,000 or so clones; around 84% were seen once. The sequenced sample was peripheral blood. All receptors derive from an elderly man with acute or convalescent COVID-19.

As DNA, the CDR3 is TGTGCCAGTAGCCTAACAGGGCCCACTGAAGCTTTCTTT. Translating it yields CASSLTGPTEAFF. The chain employs TRBV19 and TRBJ1-1; perhaps TRBD1 as D (6 bases). V gave up 6 bases and J gave up 4 bases, with 12 bases separating them. Germline V lookup: CDR1 LNHDA, CDR2 SQIVND (reference sequence). This CDR3 is 13 amino acids long.

The genes are TRBV28 and TRBJ1-5; 8 bases align to TRBD1. V was clipped by 6 bases and J by 4 bases; unmatched bases: 14. CDR3 size: 17 residues. The germline CDR1 and CDR2 sequences are MDHEN and SYDVKM. In DNA, the CDR3 is TGTGCCAGCAGCCAGGGGCGACAGGGGATGACAAATCAGCCCCAGCATTTT. Its protein product is CASSQGRQGMTNQPQHF.

In this sample, this clone turned up once. This CDR3 is also generated by other DNA sequences in the sample. The rearrangement uses TRBV6-4 and TRBJ2-3, with TRBD1 identical over 11 bases. The CDR3 is made up of 14 amino acids. V lost 4 bases and J lost 5; bases outside the gene matches: 2. Germline CDR1 reads MRHNA; CDR2 reads SNTAGT. CDR3 DNA: TGTGCCAGCAGTGTGGACAGGGGGCTAGATACGCAGTATTTT. Encoded protein: CASSVDRGLDTQYF.

The gene calls are TRBV5-1 and TRBJ1-3; tentatively, D is TRBD1 (6 bases). Germline lookup yields CDR1 SGHRS and CDR2 YFSETQ. This CDR3 is built from 16 residues. V dropped 0 bases and J dropped 2 bases, with 12 bases sitting between them. The CDR3 sequence: CASSLVPAGAGNTIYF. Written as DNA, the CDR3 is TGCGCCAGCAGCTTGGTACCGGCAGGGGCTGGAAACACCATATATTTT.

The chain recombines TRBV5-1 with TRBJ1-3, with D possibly being TRBD1 (5 bases). From germline, CDR1 is SGHRS and CDR2 YFSETQ. There are 14 residues in the CDR3. V lost 7 bases and J lost 9, with 20 bases in between. The CDR3 region is CASQAGTAGGTIYF. In DNA form, the CDR3 reads TGCGCCAGCCAGGCGGGGACTGCGGGAGGCACCATATATTTT.

This chain uses TRBV29-1 with TRBJ1-1; TRBD1 matches 7 bases. The CDR3 contains 15 residues. J gave up 0 bases and V 7 bases, and 11 bases lay outside the gene matches. Germline V gene data show CDR1 as SQVTM and CDR2 as ANQGSEA. DNA for the CDR3: TGCAGCGCCTCCGGGACAGCTACTCTGAACACTGAAGCTTTCTTT. Encoded protein: CSASGTATLNTEAFF.

V gene TRBV21-1 combines with J gene TRBJ1-6; the D call in the table, TRBD1, was not verified against the DNA. TRBV21-1 is listed as a pseudogene. CDR3 length equals 20 residues. The CDR3 sequence is CASSKVRNTDSGGTNSPLHF. The DNA for the CDR3 is TGTGCCAGCAGCAAAGTCCGAAACACCGATTCAGGGGGGACTAATTCACCCCTCCACTTT.

The chain employs TRBV11-3 and TRBJ2-5, with 8 bases lining up with TRBD1. Germline values: CDR1 SGHNT, CDR2 YENEEA. CDR3 size: 15 residues. V lost 5 bases, J lost 4 bases, and 9 bases stayed unmatched. The chain's CDR3 is CASSSGQGFGETQYF. The CDR3 bases are TGTGCCAGCAGCAGCGGACAGGGCTTTGGAGAGACCCAGTACTTC.

The gene calls are TRBV7-3 and TRBJ1-6, with D maybe TRBD1 (5 bases). V lost 2 bases, J lost 11 bases, and 13 bases lay in between. Germline assignment: CDR1 SGHTA and CDR2 FQGTGA. The CDR3 is 14 amino acids. The CDR3 DNA is TGTGCCAGCAGCTTACTCGGGGGATTCCCACCCCTCCACTTT. Its translation is CASSLLGGFPPLHF. The variable domain in full, with the rest retrieved from reference TRBV7-3 and TRBJ1-6, is GAGVSQTPSNKVTEKGKYVELRCDPISGHTALYWYRQSLGQGPEFLIYFQGTGAADDSGLPNDRFFAVRPEGSVSTLKIQRTERGDSAVYLCASSLLGGFPPLHFGNGTRLTVT.

This clone appeared a single time. The rearrangement joins TRBV30 to TRBJ2-7; 8 bases line up with TRBD2. V lost 2 bases and J lost 0; bases outside the gene matches: 3. In germline, CDR1 is GTSNPN, CDR2 SVGIG (reference sequence). The CDR3 totals 14 residues. The CDR3 region is CAWSSGGSSYEQYF. The CDR3 bases are TGTGCCTGGAGTAGCGGGGGTAGCTCCTACGAGCAGTACTTC.

The chain has TRBV7-9 and TRBJ1-4; TRBD1 is a possible D gene (6 bases). CDR3 size: 15 residues. Germline CDR1 is SEHNR and CDR2 is FQNEAQ (reference sequence). V gave up 5 bases and J gave up 5 bases, with 15 bases separating them. DNA for the CDR3: TGTGCCAGCAGCCCGAGCGGGGGGCCGAATGAAAAACTGTTTTTT. This gives the protein CASSPSGGPNEKLFF.

The chain is built from TRBV7-2 and TRBJ2-5; possible D gene TRBD2, 5 bases. Trimming took off 4 bases at V and 4 bases at J, with 13 bases between the two ends. This CDR3 spans 14 amino acids. Germline assignment: CDR1 SGHTA and CDR2 FQGNSA. The CDR3 coding sequence is TGTGCCAGCAGCTCCGGTACTAGTGGAGAGACCCAGTACTTC. This sequence encodes CASSSGTSGETQYF.

This chain links TRBV5-1 with TRBJ1-1, with 7 positions matching TRBD1. V dropped 4 bases and J dropped 5; count of bases not matched to a gene: 11. Germline loops: CDR1 SGHRS, CDR2 YFSETQ. This CDR3 is 15 amino acids long. As DNA, the CDR3 is TGCGCCAGCAGCCCAGGAACAGGGGTGAGAACTGAAGCTTTCTTT. As protein: CASSPGTGVRTEAFF.

V gene TRBV3-1 (or the pseudogene TRBV3-2) combines with J gene TRBJ1-1, with 9 bases matching TRBD1. The CDR3 loop spans 15 amino acids. V shed 6 bases, J shed 0 bases, and the junction held 5 bases outside the gene matches. Germline V CDR1 and CDR2: LGHDT, YNNKEL (reference sequence). CDR3 DNA: TGTGCCAGCAGGACCTACAGGGGGCTGAACACTGAAGCTTTCTTT. Protein product: CASRTYRGLNTEAFF.

This clone was observed a handful of times. V and J are TRBV9 and TRBJ1-1; a possible D gene is TRBD1 (6 bases). There are 15 residues in the CDR3. From germline, CDR1 is SGDLS and CDR2 YYNGEE. Trimming removed 3 bases at V and 2 bases at J, with 14 bases between. The CDR3 reads CASSARGRINTEAFF. The CDR3 DNA sequence: TGTGCCAGCAGCGCCAGGGGCCGGATTAACACTGAAGCTTTCTTT. Combining the CDR3 with reference TRBV9 and TRBJ1-1 gives the whole variable domain DSGVTQTPKHLITATGQRVTLRCSPRSGDLSVYWYQQSLDQGLQFLIQYYNGEERAKGNILERFSAQQFPDLHSELNLSSLELGDSALYFCASSARGRINTEAFFGQGTRLTVV.

V usage is TRBV9 and J usage is TRBJ2-5; a weak D match, TRBD2 (5 bases). Germline V gene lookup returns CDR1 SGDLS and CDR2 YYNGEE. The germline V and J ends were trimmed by 0 bases and 5 bases, with 11 bases remaining between them. This CDR3 contains 14 residues. The CDR3 spells CASSVGGWRETQYF. The DNA for the CDR3 is TGTGCCAGCAGCGTAGGAGGGTGGAGGGAGACCCAGTACTTC.

CDR3 DNA sequence: TGTGCCAGCAGCTCGGGGGGGCAGGGCTTATTCTATGGCTACACCTTC. Amino acids: CASSSGGQGLFYGYTF. The chain couples TRBV7-2 to TRBJ1-2; possibly TRBD1 for D (6 bases). Trimming left V 4 bases short and J 4 bases short, with 19 bases between. The germline V gene has CDR1 SGHTA and CDR2 FQGNSA. The CDR3 runs to 16 residues. Full variable domain (missing parts from reference TRBV7-2 and TRBJ1-2): GAGVSQSPSNKVTEKGKDVELRCDPISGHTALYWYRQSLGQGLEFLIYFQGNSAPDKSGLPSDRFSAERTGGSVSTLTIQRTQQEDSAVYLCASSSGGQGLFYGYTFGSGTRLTVV.

The chain joins TRBV7-8 to TRBJ1-1; unclear D gene. V was shortened by 1 base and J by 2 bases, with 5 bases between the two germline ends. The CDR3 sequence is 13 residues long. From germline, CDR1 is SGHVS and CDR2 FQNEAQ. CDR3 residues: CASSLVRNTEAFF. Here the CDR3 DNA reads TGTGCCAGCAGCTTAGTTCGTAACACTGAAGCTTTCTTT.

The chain carries TRBV7-2 and TRBJ1-2; 7 bases are a match to TRBD1. Trimming cost V 5 bases and J 2 bases; bases outside gene matches: 2. CDR3 length: 13 amino acids. Germline V gene data show CDR1 as SGHTA and CDR2 as FQGNSA. CDR3 nucleotide sequence: TGTGCCAGCAGCCGGGACAGAAACTATGGCTACACCTTC. Translation gives CASSRDRNYGYTF.

This clone has just a few counts. This chain uses TRBV10-3 with TRBJ1-5, with D possibly TRBD1 on 6 matching bases. Germline CDR1 and CDR2: ENHRY and SYGVKD. Trimming removed 9 bases from V and 3 bases from J, with 12 bases in between. The CDR3 consists of 13 residues. The CDR3 DNA reads as TGTGCCATTTCCCAGGGGAACAATCAGCCCCAGCATTTT. Translation: CAISQGNNQPQHF.

In DNA, the CDR3 is TGTGCCAGCCACAATAACGCATTCGGCTACACCTTC. Translating it yields CASHNNAFGYTF. The genes are TRBV6-5 and TRBJ1-2, with D uncertain. Germline V gene lookup returns CDR1 MNHEY and CDR2 SVGAGI. Trimming removed 8 bases from V and 8 bases from J, with 15 bases in between. The length of the CDR3 is 12 residues.

This chain connects TRBV10-1 to TRBJ1-1, with TRBD1 matching 7 bases. The V and J ends lost 0 bases and 1 base, in that order; junction bases with no gene match: 5. The CDR3 runs 16 residues. The germline V gene has CDR1 WNHNN and CDR2 SYGVQD (reference sequence). CDR3 residues: CASSESSTGRNTEAFF. Written as DNA, the CDR3 is TGCGCCAGCAGTGAGTCATCGACAGGGAGGAACACTGAAGCTTTCTTT.

The chain combines TRBV5-1 with TRBJ2-7, with D possibly TRBD2 on 6 matching bases. Trimming took 0 bases from V and 6 from J, leaving 16 bases between them. Germline V CDR1 and CDR2: SGHRS, YFSETQ. This CDR3 comprises 15 residues. CDR3 sequence reads: CASSLGGGSLSEQYF. CDR3 coding DNA: TGCGCCAGCAGCTTGGGTGGGGGGTCTCTGTCCGAGCAGTACTTC. The complete variable domain, with remaining parts taken from reference TRBV5-1 and TRBJ2-7, reads KAGVTQTPRYLIKTRGQQVTLSCSPISGHRSVSWYQQTPGQGLQFLFEYFSETQRNKGNFPGRFSGRQFSNSRSEMNVSTLELGDSALYLCASSLGGGSLSEQYFGPGTRLTVT.

CDR3 nucleotide sequence: TGTGCCAGCAGCTTGGCCACAGGGGTGGTATCTGAAGCTTTCTTT. It codes for CASSLATGVVSEAFF. This chain connects TRBV5-6 to TRBJ1-1; 7 nucleotides match TRBD1. This CDR3 is 15 amino acids long. V was pared by 0 bases and J by 6 bases, with 8 bases of the junction left unmatched. Germline CDR1 SGHDT, CDR2 YYEEEE.

This chain connects TRBV28 to TRBJ2-7; the D is unclear. The ends were cut back, 2 bases at V and 6 bases at J, with 17 bases in the middle. There are 15 residues in the CDR3. In germline, CDR1 is MDHEN, CDR2 SYDVKM. The CDR3 protein is CASSLGERAPLEQYV. CDR3 DNA sequence: TGTGCCAGCAGTTTAGGCGAGCGCGCCCCCCTCGAGCAGTACGTC.

This clone was seen more than once but under ten times. This chain joins TRBV29-1 and TRBJ1-5; D perhaps matches TRBD1 (5 bases). Germline loops: CDR1 SQVTM, CDR2 ANQGSEA. Trimming pared 6 bases from V and 7 bases from J, leaving 16 bases between. This CDR3 is built from 13 residues. The CDR3 reads CSVRTGLAQPQHF. CDR3 bases: TGCAGCGTCAGAACAGGCCTTGCACAGCCCCAGCATTTT.